The clone carrying this TCR beta chain appeared once. The antigen is not known. The source of the sample is a study of T cell responses to AZD1222 COVID-19 vaccine. On the study more broadly: Whether given at about 4 or about 12 weeks, second doses were pooled.

TCRdb keeps only in-frame clones here, not all; method: immunoSEQ multiplex PCR. The repertoire holds 140,000 to 150,000 clones, with 80% to 90% as singletons. Per the germline V gene, CDR1 is SGHDN and CDR2 is FVKESK. The CDR3 is 13 residues long. V was shortened by 1 base and J by 5 bases, with 8 bases between the two germline ends. Study outcomes and limitations: With two AZD1222 doses given, Spike-specific TCR breadth and depth both rose. Reports say nearly half of spike-specific TCRs go after unmutated variant regions.

Sample: peripheral blood, taken on day 0 of AZD1222 vaccination. The V call is TRBV14, the J call TRBJ2-5; D remains ambiguous. The source is an adult in good health. CDR3 sequence reads: CASSQAFVETQYF. In nucleotides, the CDR3 is TGTGCCAGCAGCCAAGCCTTCGTGGAGACCCAGTACTTC.